This TCR beta chain originates from a study of technical replicates of blood from several donors. Repertoires were generated with immunoSEQ multiplex PCR, while TCRdb's copy carries only in-frame clones and drops some. The sample includes about 80,000 clones, less than 98% of them seen just once. Sample: T cells isolated from PBMCs. This TCR was recovered from a human donor in good health.

Written as DNA, the CDR3 is TGTGCCAGCAGCCGGGACAGGGGGGTCGAGCAGTACTTC. As protein: CASSRDRGVEQYF. V gene TRBV5-6 combines with J gene TRBJ2-7, with 11 bases matching TRBD1. The CDR3 is 13 amino acids. Trimming removed 4 bases from V and 6 bases from J; junction bases left unmatched: 3. CDR1 SGHDT and CDR2 YYEEEE come from the germline V gene. Full variable domain (rest looked up from reference TRBV5-6 and TRBJ2-7): DAGVTQSPTHLIKTRGQQVTLRCSPKSGHDTVSWYQQALGQGPQFIFQYYEEEERQRGNFPDRFSGHQFPNYSSELNVNALLLGDSALYLCASSRDRGVEQYFGPGTRLTVT.